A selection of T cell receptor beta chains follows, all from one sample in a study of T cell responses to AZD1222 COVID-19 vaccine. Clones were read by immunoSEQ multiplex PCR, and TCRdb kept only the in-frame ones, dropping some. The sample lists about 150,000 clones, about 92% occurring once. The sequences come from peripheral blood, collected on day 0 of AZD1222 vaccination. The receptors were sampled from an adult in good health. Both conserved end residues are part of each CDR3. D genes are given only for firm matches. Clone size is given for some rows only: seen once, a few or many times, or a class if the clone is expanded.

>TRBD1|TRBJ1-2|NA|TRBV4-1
CASSPRDRGFQDGYTF
TGCGCCAGCAGCCCCCGGGACAGGGGGTTTCAGGATGGCTACACCTTC
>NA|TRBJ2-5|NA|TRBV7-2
CASSLVAAGQETQYF
TGTGCCAGCAGCTTAGTTGCGGCAGGGCAAGAGACCCAGTACTTC
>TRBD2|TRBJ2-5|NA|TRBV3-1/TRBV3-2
CASSQDGLAGFQETQYF
TGTGCCAGCAGCCAAGATGGACTAGCGGGATTCCAAGAGACCCAGTACTTC
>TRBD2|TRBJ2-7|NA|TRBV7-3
CASSLQTSGDYEQYF
TGTGCCAGCAGCCTCCAGACTAGCGGGGACTACGAGCAGTACTTC
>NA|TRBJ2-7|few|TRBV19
CASREEAGSLHF
TGTGCCAGTAGAGAGGAGGCGGGAAGCCTCCACTTC
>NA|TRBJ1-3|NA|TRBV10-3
CAISEFTAPGTIYF
TGTGCCATCAGTGAGTTTACAGCTCCAGGCACCATATATTTT
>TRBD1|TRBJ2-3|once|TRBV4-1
CASLSRAGGYTQYF
TGCGCCAGCCTCTCGAGGGCAGGGGGATATACGCAGTATTTT
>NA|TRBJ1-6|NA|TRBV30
CAWRADSGSPLHF
TGTGCCTGGAGAGCAGACAGTGGGTCACCCCTCCACTTT
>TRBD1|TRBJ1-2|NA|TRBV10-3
CAISGNRDSDGYTF
TGTGCCATCAGTGGTAATAGGGACAGCGATGGCTACACCTTC
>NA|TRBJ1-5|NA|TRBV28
CASRLRDKSLLYSNQPQHF
TGTGCCAGCAGACTCCGGGACAAGAGTCTACTCTATAGCAATCAGCCCCAGCATTTT
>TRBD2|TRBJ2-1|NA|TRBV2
CASIGESGLAGGRSSYNEQFF
TGTGCCAGCATCGGAGAATCTGGACTAGCGGGGGGCCGGAGCTCCTACAATGAGCAGTTCTTC
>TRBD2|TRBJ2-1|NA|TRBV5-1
CASSPGSSGRAVEQFF
TGCGCCAGCAGCCCTGGATCTAGCGGGAGGGCCGTTGAGCAGTTCTTC
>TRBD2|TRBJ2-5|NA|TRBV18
CASSPRRGAQETQYF
TGTGCCAGCTCACCTCGGCGGGGGGCCCAAGAGACCCAGTACTTC
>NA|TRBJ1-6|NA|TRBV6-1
CASSEETVNNSPLHF
TGTGCCAGCAGTGAAGAGACAGTGAATAATTCACCCCTCCACTTT
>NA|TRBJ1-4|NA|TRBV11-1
CAKTELANEKLFF
TGTGCCAAGACAGAACTGGCTAATGAAAAACTGTTTTTT
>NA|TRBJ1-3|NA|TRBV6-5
CASSYQGTGNTIYF
TGTGCCAGCAGTTACCAGGGGACTGGAAACACCATATATTTT
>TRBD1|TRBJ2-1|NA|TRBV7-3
CASSLTPGQWANEQFF
TGTGCCAGCAGCTTAACTCCGGGACAGTGGGCCAATGAGCAGTTCTTC
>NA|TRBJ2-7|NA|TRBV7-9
CASSPAGGISSYEQYF
TGTGCCAGCAGCCCAGCTGGCGGGATCAGTTCCTACGAGCAGTACTTC
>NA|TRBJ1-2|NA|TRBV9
CASSTTGISGYTF
TGTGCCAGCAGCACAACAGGAATTTCTGGCTACACCTTC
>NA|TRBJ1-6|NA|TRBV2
CASSDRGRNSPLHF
TGTGCCAGCAGTGACAGGGGCCGTAATTCACCCCTCCACTTT
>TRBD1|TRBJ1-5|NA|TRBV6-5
CASRRQGSESQPQHF
TGTGCCAGCAGACGACAGGGTAGTGAATCTCAGCCCCAGCATTTT
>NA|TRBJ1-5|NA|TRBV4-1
CASSQALGSALSTYSNQPQHF
TGCGCCAGCAGCCAAGCCCTCGGGTCGGCCCTTTCCACCTATAGCAATCAGCCCCAGCATTTT
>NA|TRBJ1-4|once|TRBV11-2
CASSLLVGHEKLFF
TGTGCCAGCAGCTTACTAGTAGGGCATGAAAAACTGTTTTTT
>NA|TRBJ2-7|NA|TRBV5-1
CASARVGGTEQYF
TGCGCCAGTGCTCGGGTTGGGGGGACCGAGCAGTACTTC
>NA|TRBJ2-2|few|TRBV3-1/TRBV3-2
CASSHRGELFF
TGTGCCAGCAGCCATCGCGGGGAGCTGTTTTTT
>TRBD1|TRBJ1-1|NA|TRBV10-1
CASSIQDREMNTEAFF
TGCGCCAGCAGTATCCAGGACAGGGAAATGAACACTGAAGCTTTCTTT
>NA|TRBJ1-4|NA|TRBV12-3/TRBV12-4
CASSLGRGEKLFF
TGTGCCAGCAGCCTGGGCAGAGGCGAAAAACTGTTTTTT
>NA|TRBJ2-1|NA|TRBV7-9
CASSLASPPNEQFF
TGTGCCAGCAGCTTAGCTTCCCCGCCCAATGAGCAGTTCTTC
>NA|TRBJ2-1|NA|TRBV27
CASSFSHELAANEQFF
TGTGCCAGCAGTTTCTCCCACGAGCTCGCAGCCAATGAGCAGTTCTTC
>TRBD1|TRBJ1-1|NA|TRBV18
CASSTSQGAQTEAFF
TGTGCCAGCTCAACTAGTCAGGGGGCGCAGACTGAAGCTTTCTTT
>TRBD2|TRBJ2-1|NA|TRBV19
CASRAGGSYNEQFF
TGTGCCAGTAGAGCGGGGGGTTCCTACAATGAGCAGTTCTTC
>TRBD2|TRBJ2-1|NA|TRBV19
CASSTYGTSGSYEQFF
TGTGCCAGTAGTACCTACGGGACTAGCGGGAGCTATGAGCAGTTCTTC
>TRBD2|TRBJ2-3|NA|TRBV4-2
CASSPTGGGADTQYF
TGTGCCAGCAGTCCGACGGGGGGTGGGGCAGATACGCAGTATTTT
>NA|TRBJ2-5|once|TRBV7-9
CASSLKPLIGTQYF
TGTGCCAGCAGCTTAAAACCCCTCATTGGGACCCAGTACTTC
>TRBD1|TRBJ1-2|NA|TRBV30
CAWEDRGNGYTF
TGTGCCTGGGAAGACAGGGGGAATGGCTACACCTTC